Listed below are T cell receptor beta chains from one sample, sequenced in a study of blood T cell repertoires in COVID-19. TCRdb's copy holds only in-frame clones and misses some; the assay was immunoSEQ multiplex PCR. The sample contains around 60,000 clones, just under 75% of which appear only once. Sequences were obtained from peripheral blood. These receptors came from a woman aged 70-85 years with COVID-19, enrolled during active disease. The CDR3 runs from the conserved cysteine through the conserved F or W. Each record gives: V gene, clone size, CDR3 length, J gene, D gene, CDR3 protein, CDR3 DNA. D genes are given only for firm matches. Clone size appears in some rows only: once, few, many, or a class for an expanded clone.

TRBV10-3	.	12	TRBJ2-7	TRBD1	CAAGQGAYEQYF	TGTGCCGCCGGACAGGGGGCCTACGAGCAGTACTTC
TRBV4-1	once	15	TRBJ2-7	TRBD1	CASSQGDRGFDEQYF	TGCGCCAGCAGCCAAGGGGACAGGGGGTTCGACGAGCAGTACTTC
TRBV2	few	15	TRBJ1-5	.	CASSEGRQFNQPQHF	TGTGCCAGCAGTGAAGGGAGGCAGTTCAATCAGCCCCAGCATTTT
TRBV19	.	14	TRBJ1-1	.	CASILDRANTEAFF	TGTGCCAGTATTCTCGACAGAGCGAACACTGAAGCTTTCTTT
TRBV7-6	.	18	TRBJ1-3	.	CASSSRAGMEGRGNTIYF	TGTGCCAGCAGCTCCCGCGCCGGGATGGAGGGGAGGGGAAACACCATATATTTT
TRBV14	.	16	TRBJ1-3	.	CASSQERVMVGNTIYF	TGTGCCAGCAGCCAAGAGAGGGTTATGGTTGGAAACACCATATATTTT
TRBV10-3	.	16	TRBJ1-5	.	CAISESGRAGNQPQHF	TGTGCCATCAGTGAGTCCGGCAGGGCGGGGAATCAGCCCCAGCATTTT
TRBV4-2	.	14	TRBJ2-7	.	CASSQTDGSYEQYF	TGTGCCAGCAGCCAAACAGACGGCTCCTACGAGCAGTACTTC
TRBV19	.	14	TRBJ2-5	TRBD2	CASSQGWGGETQYF	TGTGCCAGTAGCCAAGGGTGGGGAGGGGAGACCCAGTACTTC
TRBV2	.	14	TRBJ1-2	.	CASSGQTTPYGYTF	TGTGCCAGCAGTGGACAGACCACACCCTATGGCTACACCTTC
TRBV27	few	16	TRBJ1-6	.	CAPAKEEDSYNSPLHF	TGTGCCCCAGCAAAGGAGGAGGACAGCTATAATTCACCCCTCCACTTT
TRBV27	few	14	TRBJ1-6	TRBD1	CASRRGTGNSPLHF	TGTGCCAGCAGGCGAGGGACAGGGAATTCACCCCTCCACTTT
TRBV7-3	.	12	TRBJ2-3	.	CASSLTGDTQYF	TGTGCCAGCAGCCTCACTGGAGATACGCAGTATTTT
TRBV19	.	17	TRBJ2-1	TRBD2	CASSIEGLAGRYNEQFF	TGTGCCAGTAGTATAGAGGGGCTAGCGGGACGTTACAATGAGCAGTTCTTC
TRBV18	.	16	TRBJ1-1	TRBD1	CASSRLTGYLNTEAFF	TGTGCCAGCTCAAGGCTGACAGGGTACTTGAACACTGAAGCTTTCTTT
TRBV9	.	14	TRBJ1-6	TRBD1	CASSVGQENSPLHF	TGTGCCAGCAGCGTCGGACAGGAAAATTCACCCCTCCACTTT
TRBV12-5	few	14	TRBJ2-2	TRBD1	CASGRSQGAGELFF	TGTGCTAGTGGTCGCTCACAGGGGGCCGGGGAGCTGTTTTTT
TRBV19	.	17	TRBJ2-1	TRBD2	CASSIGRGLAAYNEQFF	TGTGCCAGTAGTATAGGGCGGGGACTAGCGGCCTACAATGAGCAGTTCTTC
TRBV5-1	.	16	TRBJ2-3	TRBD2	CASSFSSGYFTDTQYF	TGCGCCAGCAGCTTCTCTAGCGGGTACTTCACAGATACGCAGTATTTT
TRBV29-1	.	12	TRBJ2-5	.	CSVETGQETQYF	TGCAGCGTGGAGACAGGACAAGAGACCCAGTACTTC
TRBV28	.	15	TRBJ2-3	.	CASSSPNEGTDTQYF	TGTGCCAGCAGTTCCCCGAATGAGGGCACAGATACGCAGTATTTT
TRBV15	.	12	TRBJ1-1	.	CATSTGVTEAFF	TGTGCCACCAGCACGGGAGTAACTGAAGCTTTCTTT
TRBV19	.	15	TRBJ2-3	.	CASSIPGLGTDTQYF	TGTGCCAGTAGTATCCCCGGGTTAGGCACAGATACGCAGTATTTT
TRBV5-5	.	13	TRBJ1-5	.	CASSLGHNQPQHF	TGTGCCAGCAGCTTGGGACACAATCAGCCCCAGCATTTT
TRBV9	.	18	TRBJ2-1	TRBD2	CASSVEAGGLAAYNEQFF	TGTGCCAGCAGCGTAGAGGCGGGCGGACTAGCGGCCTACAATGAGCAGTTCTTC
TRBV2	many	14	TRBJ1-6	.	CASSRDGEGSPLHF	TGTGCCAGCAGCAGGGACGGGGAGGGTTCACCCCTCCACTTT
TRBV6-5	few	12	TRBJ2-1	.	CASTYLNNEQFF	TGTGCCAGCACCTACCTTAACAATGAGCAGTTCTTC
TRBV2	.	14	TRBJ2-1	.	CASSPEEPWNEQFF	TGTGCCAGCAGCCCCGAGGAACCTTGGAATGAGCAGTTCTTC
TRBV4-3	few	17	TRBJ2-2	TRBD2	CASSQGSGRIDTGELFF	TGCGCCAGCAGCCAAGGAAGCGGGAGGATTGACACCGGGGAGCTGTTTTTT
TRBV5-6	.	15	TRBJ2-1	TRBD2	CASSYPGTRFNEQFF	TGTGCCAGCAGCTACCCCGGGACTAGATTCAATGAGCAGTTCTTC
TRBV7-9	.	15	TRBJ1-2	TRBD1	CASSFPDRGNYGYTF	TGTGCCAGCAGCTTTCCGGACAGGGGCAACTATGGCTACACCTTC
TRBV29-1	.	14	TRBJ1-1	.	CSVSGSGVNTEAFF	TGCAGCGTTTCTGGGTCAGGGGTGAACACTGAAGCTTTCTTT
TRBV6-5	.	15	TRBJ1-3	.	CASSTPGESGNTIYF	TGTGCCAGCAGTACGCCAGGGGAGTCTGGAAACACCATATATTTT
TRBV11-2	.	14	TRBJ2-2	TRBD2	CASSLLAGTGELFF	TGTGCCAGCAGCTTATTAGCGGGCACCGGGGAGCTGTTTTTT
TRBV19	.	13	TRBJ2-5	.	CASRVAGEQAQYF	TGTGCCAGTAGGGTGGCAGGCGAGCAGGCCCAGTACTTC
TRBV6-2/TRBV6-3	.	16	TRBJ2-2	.	CASSYSRGFATGELFF	TGTGCCAGCAGTTACTCAAGAGGGTTTGCCACCGGGGAGCTGTTTTTT
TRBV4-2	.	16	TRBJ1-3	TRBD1	CASSQGWTGFWKHHIF	TGTGCCAGCAGCCAAGGTTGGACAGGTTTCTGGAAACACCATATATTT